The clone carrying this T cell receptor (beta chain) was observed a handful of times. What it binds is not known. This specimen comes from a study of regulatory T cells in long-lasting Graves disease. Study overall: A definition of persistent Graves' disease required over 5 years of antithyroid drugs plus positive TSH receptor antibodies. Study outcomes and limitations: TCR diversity was lower in persistent Graves' patients than in newly diagnosed ones.

Specified time point: persistent/refractory GD, antithyroid drugs over 5 years with positive TRAb. Researchers made the TCR library from RNA that was extracted from PBMCs. The guidelines of the American Thyroid Association were the basis for diagnosing Graves' disease. Peripheral blood, about 10 milliliters of it, was drawn into EDTA tubes. This CDR3 is built from 15 residues. V was pared by 8 bases and J by 4 bases, with 20 bases between. The germline V gene has CDR1 SGHTA and CDR2 FQGNSA. In building TCR beta libraries, iRepertoire HTBI primers were used together with Arm-PCR of CDR3 regions. From the multiplex PCR reads, TCRdb called clonotypes with MiXCR, one entry per CDR3 protein. The table lists about 430,000 distinct CDR3 sequences, around 20% of them singletons.

Here the sequenced sample was peripheral blood mononuclear cells (PBMCs), taken when the disease was refractory, from a patient treated with antithyroid drugs. This chain uses TRBV7-2 with TRBJ1-1; D is perhaps TRBD1 (6 bases). The sequence came from a female donor with Graves disease. As DNA, the CDR3 is TGTGCCAGCGAGAAAATACAGGGTAGATCCACTGAAGCTTTCTTT. It yields the protein CASEKIQGRSTEAFF.